What follows is one T cell receptor (beta chain) and its context. V was pared by 0 bases and J by 15 bases, with 6 bases of the junction left unmatched. CDR3 size: 13 residues. Looked up from germline, CDR1 is LGHDT and CDR2 is YNNKEL (reference sequence). This entry is derived from a study of blood T cell repertoires in COVID-19. Study information: Specimens from acute and convalescent COVID-19 originated in the United States, Italy and Spain. PBMCs, B-cell-depleted T cells, or T cells were the source of the cDNA or gDNA that made up the material.

Sequencing was performed with immunoSEQ multiplex PCR; in TCRdb, only in-frame clones are kept and a portion is missing. The data hold a few hundred thousand clones, with 86% observed a single time. Sequenced input: peripheral blood. This chain connects TRBV3-1 (or the pseudogene TRBV3-2) to TRBJ2-1; 9 positions match TRBD2. The clonotype was recovered from a woman aged 45-59 years with acute or convalescent COVID-19. The chain's CDR3 is CASSQEAGLAWFF. The CDR3 DNA is TGTGCCAGCAGCCAAGAGGCAGGACTAGCGTGGTTCTTC.